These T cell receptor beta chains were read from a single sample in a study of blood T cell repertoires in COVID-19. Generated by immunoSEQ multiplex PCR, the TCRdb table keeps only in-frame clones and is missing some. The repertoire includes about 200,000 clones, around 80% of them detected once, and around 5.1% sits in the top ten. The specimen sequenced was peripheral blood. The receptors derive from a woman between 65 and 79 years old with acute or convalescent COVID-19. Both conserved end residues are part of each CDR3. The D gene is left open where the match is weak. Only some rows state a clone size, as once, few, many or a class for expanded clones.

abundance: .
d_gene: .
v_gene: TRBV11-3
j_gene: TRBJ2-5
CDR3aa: CASSLGTGRDFSATQYF
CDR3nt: TGTGCCAGCAGCTTAGGTACAGGCCGAGACTTTTCTGCGACCCAGTACTTC

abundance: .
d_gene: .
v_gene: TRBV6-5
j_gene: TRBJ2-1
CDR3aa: CASSSSRAGSYNEQFF
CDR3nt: TGTGCCAGCAGTTCCAGCCGGGCGGGTTCCTACAATGAGCAGTTCTTC

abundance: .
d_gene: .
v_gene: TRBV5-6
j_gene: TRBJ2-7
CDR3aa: CASSLAGISYEQYF
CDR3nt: TGTGCCAGCAGCTTAGCCGGGATCAGCTACGAGCAGTACTTC

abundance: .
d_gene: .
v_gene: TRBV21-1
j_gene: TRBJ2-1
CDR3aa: CASSKESRVEYNEQFF
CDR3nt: TGTGCCAGCAGCAAAGAGAGCAGGGTAGAATACAATGAGCAGTTCTTC

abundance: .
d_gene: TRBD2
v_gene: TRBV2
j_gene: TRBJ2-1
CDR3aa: CASSVEVLAGYNEQFF
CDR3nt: TGTGCCAGCAGTGTTGAGGTACTAGCGGGATACAATGAGCAGTTCTTC

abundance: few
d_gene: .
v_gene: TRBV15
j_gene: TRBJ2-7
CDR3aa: CATSRSWPSSYEQYF
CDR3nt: TGTGCCACCAGCAGATCCTGGCCTAGCTCCTACGAGCAGTACTTC

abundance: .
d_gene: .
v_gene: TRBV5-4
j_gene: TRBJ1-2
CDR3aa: CASSSNRQDSNYGYTF
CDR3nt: TGTGCCAGCAGCTCTAATAGACAGGACTCTAACTATGGCTACACCTTC

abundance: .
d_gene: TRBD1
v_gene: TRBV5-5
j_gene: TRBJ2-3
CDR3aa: CASSTGQRSTDTQYF
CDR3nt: TGTGCCAGCTCGACGGGACAGAGAAGCACAGATACGCAGTATTTT

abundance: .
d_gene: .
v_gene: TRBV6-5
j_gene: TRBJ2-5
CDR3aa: CASRVQETQYF
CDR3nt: TGTGCCAGCAGAGTCCAGGAGACCCAGTACTTC

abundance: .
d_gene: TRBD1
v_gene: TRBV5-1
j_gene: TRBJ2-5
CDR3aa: CASSWETGEDGETQYF
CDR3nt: TGCGCCAGCAGCTGGGAGACAGGGGAGGACGGAGAGACCCAGTACTTC

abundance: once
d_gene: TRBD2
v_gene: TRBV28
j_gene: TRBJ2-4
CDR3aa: CASSPPSGNQLAKNIQYF
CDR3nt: TGTGCCAGCAGTCCCCCTAGCGGAAATCAACTAGCCAAAAACATTCAGTACTTC

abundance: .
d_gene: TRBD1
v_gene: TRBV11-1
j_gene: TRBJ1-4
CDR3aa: CASSPRTGHNEKLFF
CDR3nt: TGTGCCAGCAGCCCCCGGACAGGACATAATGAAAAACTGTTTTTT

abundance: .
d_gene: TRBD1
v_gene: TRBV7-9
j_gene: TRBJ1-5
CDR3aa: CASARGTGDGNQPQHF
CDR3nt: TGTGCCAGCGCCAGGGGGACAGGGGATGGGAATCAGCCCCAGCATTTT

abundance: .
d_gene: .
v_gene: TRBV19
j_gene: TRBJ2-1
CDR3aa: CASSISRSRDEQFF
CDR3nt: TGTGCCAGTAGTATATCAAGGTCCAGGGATGAGCAGTTCTTC

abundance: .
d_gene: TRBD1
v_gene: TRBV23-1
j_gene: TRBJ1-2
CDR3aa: CASSEPGGSGYTF
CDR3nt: TGCGCCAGCAGTGAACCAGGGGGCAGTGGCTACACCTTC

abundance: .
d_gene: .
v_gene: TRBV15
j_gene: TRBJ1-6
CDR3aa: CATSRDREAASDSPLHF
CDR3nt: TGTGCCACCAGCAGAGATCGGGAGGCGGCTTCGGATTCACCCCTCCACTTT

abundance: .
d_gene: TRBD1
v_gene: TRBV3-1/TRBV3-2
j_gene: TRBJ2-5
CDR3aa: CASSNWDRVGETQYF
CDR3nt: TGTGCCAGCAGCAACTGGGACAGGGTGGGAGAGACCCAGTACTTC

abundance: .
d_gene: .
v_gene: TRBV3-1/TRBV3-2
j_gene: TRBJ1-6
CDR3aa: CASSQEAGRNSPLHF
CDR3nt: TGTGCCAGCAGCCAAGAGGCAGGGCGAAATTCACCCCTCCACTTT

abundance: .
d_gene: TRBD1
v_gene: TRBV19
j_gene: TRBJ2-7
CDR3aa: CASSTRTGGEQYF
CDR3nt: TGTGCCAGTAGTACCAGGACAGGGGGCGAGCAGTACTTC

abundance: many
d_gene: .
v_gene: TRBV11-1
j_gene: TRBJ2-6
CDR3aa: CASSFRVWANVLTF
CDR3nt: TGTGCCAGCAGCTTTCGGGTCTGGGCCAACGTCCTGACTTTC

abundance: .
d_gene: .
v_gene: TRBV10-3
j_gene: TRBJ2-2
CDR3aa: CAISETGLENTGELFF
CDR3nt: TGTGCCATCAGTGAGACAGGGCTCGAGAACACCGGGGAGCTGTTTTTT

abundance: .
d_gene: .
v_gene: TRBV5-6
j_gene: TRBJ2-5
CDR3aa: CASSLLSGGETQYF
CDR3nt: TGTGCCAGCAGCTTGTTGTCTGGGGGCGAGACCCAGTACTTC

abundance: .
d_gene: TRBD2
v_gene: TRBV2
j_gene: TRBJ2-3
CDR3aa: CASSDTGGKIAQYF
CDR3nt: TGTGCCAGCAGTGACACGGGGGGGAAGATAGCGCAGTATTTT

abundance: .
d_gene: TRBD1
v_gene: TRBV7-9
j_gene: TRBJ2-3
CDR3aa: CASSLDEGARGTDTQYF
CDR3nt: TGTGCCAGCAGCTTAGATGAGGGGGCGCGGGGCACAGATACGCAGTATTTT

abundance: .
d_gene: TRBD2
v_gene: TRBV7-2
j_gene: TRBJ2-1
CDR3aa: CASSLQSSGSNEQFF
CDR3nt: TGTGCCAGCAGCTTACAGAGTAGCGGGAGCAATGAGCAGTTCTTC

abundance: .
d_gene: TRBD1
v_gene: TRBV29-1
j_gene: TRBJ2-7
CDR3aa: CSVGTGREQYF
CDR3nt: TGCAGCGTAGGGACAGGTCGGGAGCAGTACTTC

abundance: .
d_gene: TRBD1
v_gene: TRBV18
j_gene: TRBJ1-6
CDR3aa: CASSVQGGDSPLHF
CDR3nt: TGTGCCAGCTCAGTACAGGGGGGAGATTCACCCCTCCACTTT

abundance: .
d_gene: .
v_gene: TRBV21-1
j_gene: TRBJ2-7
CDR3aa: CASSSRTDYEQYF
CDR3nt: TGTGCCAGCAGCAGTCGGACAGATTACGAGCAGTACTTC

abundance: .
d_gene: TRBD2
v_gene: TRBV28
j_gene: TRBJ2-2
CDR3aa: CASSPPSGRGLGELFF
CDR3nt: TGTGCCAGCAGTCCCCCCAGCGGGAGGGGATTGGGGGAGCTGTTTTTT